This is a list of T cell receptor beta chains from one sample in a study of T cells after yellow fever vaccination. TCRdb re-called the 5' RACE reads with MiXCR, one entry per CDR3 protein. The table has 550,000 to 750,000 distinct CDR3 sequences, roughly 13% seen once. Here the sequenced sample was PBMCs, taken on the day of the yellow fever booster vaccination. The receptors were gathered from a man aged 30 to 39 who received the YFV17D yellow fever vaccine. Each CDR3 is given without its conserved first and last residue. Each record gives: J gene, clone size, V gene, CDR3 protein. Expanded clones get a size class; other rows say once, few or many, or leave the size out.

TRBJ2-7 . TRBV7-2 ASSLVDRGYEQY
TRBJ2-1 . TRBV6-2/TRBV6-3 ASSSGTNPQDEQF
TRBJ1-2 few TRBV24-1 ATSDDRLDGYT
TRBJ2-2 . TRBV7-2 ASSLGWTMNTGELF
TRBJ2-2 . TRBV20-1 CARDYLAGDTGELF
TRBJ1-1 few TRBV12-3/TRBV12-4 ASSPTRRTEAF
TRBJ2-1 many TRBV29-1 SVEGDLGRVREQF
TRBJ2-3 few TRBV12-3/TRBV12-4 ASSGTPGTSGSTDTQY
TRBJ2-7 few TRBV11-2 ASSNSGEKF
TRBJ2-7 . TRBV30 AWSVRVAKGNEQY
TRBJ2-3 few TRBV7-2 ASSLAVDDTQY
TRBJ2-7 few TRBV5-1 ASSLVPGASYEQY
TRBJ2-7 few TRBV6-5 ASSYSDSSYEQY
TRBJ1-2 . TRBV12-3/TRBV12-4 ASSLVSRHS
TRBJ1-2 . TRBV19 ASSSPPSGSYT
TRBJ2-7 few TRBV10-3 AILDSSSYEQY
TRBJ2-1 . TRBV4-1 ASSQVARRQAHNEQF
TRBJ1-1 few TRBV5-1 ASSLGAEGTEAF
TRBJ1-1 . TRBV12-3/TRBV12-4 ASISGAGREAF
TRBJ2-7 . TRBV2 ASSVDSGLAGNEY